Sequencing of this TCR beta chain was carried out in a study of monozygotic twins with inflammatory bowel disease. Study results and caveats: Since immunosuppressive treatments differed, patient repertoires may have gained added variability. IBD patients carried less diverse TCRbeta repertoires (inverse Simpson) than healthy co-twins.

A template switching step added UMIs, each with a 6-nucleotide sample barcode. The study subjected TCRalpha and TCRbeta cDNA to two nested PCRs of approximately 16 and 9 cycles. TCRdb re-called the 5' RACE reads; every CDR3 protein appears as one record, without DNA. The sample table sets out 350,000 to 500,000 distinct CDR3 sequences. Germline V lookup: CDR1 MNHEY, CDR2 SVGAGI. The CDR3 totals 15 residues. About this clonotype itself: The antigen remains undetermined.

This receptor was identified in a human donor with ulcerative colitis or Crohn's disease, or a healthy co-twin of an affected twin (not recorded which). What was sequenced was blood. V is TRBV6-5 and J is TRBJ2-7; without DNA, the TCRdb call of TRBD1 cannot be checked. The CDR3: CASSYSFRETYEQYF.